These 25 T cell receptor beta chains were sequenced from one sample in a study of T-cell reconstitution after alpha-beta-depleted transplantation in children. Library preparation (for TCRbeta) was performed with unique molecular identifiers. One entry per CDR3 protein, called by TCRdb with MiXCR from the PCR reads. The sample holds fewer than 550,000 distinct CDR3 sequences, over 10% seen once. The source material was PBMCs, mostly from graft donor cells, sampled 180 days after TCRalphabeta/CD19-depleted stem cell transplant. The receptors here all came from a female patient between 2 and 15 years old who had a stem cell transplant for aplastic anemia, so the T cells may come from the graft donor.

Notes on this clonotype: Mismatch with germline at one junction end may stem from a read error. The chain couples TRBV19 to TRBJ1-5, with a possible D match to TRBD1 (6 bases). The CDR3 runs to 13 residues. Germline values: CDR1 LNHDA, CDR2 SQIVND (reference sequence). The CDR3 DNA is TGTGCCAGTAGTAGCCAGGGGAGACAGCGCCAGCATTTT. It translates to CASSSQGRQRQHF.

This chain joins TRBV11-2 and TRBJ2-2; D remains unclear. Trimming left V 5 bases short and J 1 base short, with 17 bases between. In germline, CDR1 is SGHAT, CDR2 FQNNGV. The CDR3 has 17 residues. In nucleotides, the CDR3 is TGTGCCAGCAGCGACCCTATTAGCAGGAAGAACACCGGGGAGCTGTTTTTT. Protein: CASSDPISRKNTGELFF.

This clonotype showed up many times. This chain links TRBV7-3 with TRBJ2-1, with 15 bases identical to TRBD2. V was pared by 5 bases and J by 3 bases, with 11 bases of the junction left unmatched. The CDR3 sequence is 19 residues long. Germline V lookup: CDR1 SGHTA, CDR2 FQGTGA. The CDR3 DNA reads as TGTGCCAGCAGCCACGGACTAGCGGGAGGGTCCGGGTTCTACAATGAGCAGTTCTTC. As protein: CASSHGLAGGSGFYNEQFF.

The chain joins TRBV20-1 to TRBJ2-4; the D gene is possibly TRBD2 (6 bases). There are 13 residues in the CDR3. Trimming took 3 bases from V and 3 from J, leaving 9 bases between them. Germline-derived CDR1 and CDR2 are DFQATT and SNEGSKA (reference sequence). CDR3 sequence (DNA): TGCAGTGCTAGCGGGGGAGGCAAAAACATTCAGTACTTC. It translates to CSASGGGKNIQYF.

The V call is TRBV19, the J call TRBJ2-4, with 8 bases that match TRBD1. This CDR3 contains 14 residues. Losses at the gene ends were 7 bases for V and 5 bases for J; bases not matched to a gene: 7. Germline loops: CDR1 LNHDA, CDR2 SQIVND (reference sequence). CDR3 sequence: CASTPMGQENIQYF. Here the CDR3 DNA reads TGTGCCAGTACCCCCATGGGACAGGAAAACATTCAGTACTTC. Based on the CDR3 plus reference TRBV19 and TRBJ2-4, the full variable domain is DGGITQSPKYLFRKEGQNVTLSCEQNLNHDAMYWYRQDPGQGLRLIYYSQIVNDFQKGDIAEGYSVSREKKESFPLTVTSAQKNPTAFYLCASTPMGQENIQYFGAGTRLSVL.

The genes are TRBV20-1 and TRBJ2-3; D possibly corresponds to TRBD2 (6 bases). V lost 4 bases and J lost 4, with 18 bases in between. The CDR3 runs to 15 residues. The germline V gene encodes CDR1 DFQATT and CDR2 SNEGSKA (reference sequence). CDR3 loop: CSAILSGSFADTQYF. The CDR3 DNA reads as TGCAGTGCTATTCTTAGCGGAAGCTTCGCAGATACGCAGTATTTT.

V is TRBV12-3 or TRBV12-4 and J is TRBJ2-3; 14 bases map to TRBD2. Trimming at V came to 11 bases and at J to 2 bases, leaving 15 bases not matched to a gene. This CDR3 contains 18 residues. This CDR3 reads CALSSGTSGGYLTDTQYF. In nucleotides, the CDR3 is TGTGCCCTCAGTTCCGGGACTAGCGGGGGCTATCTCACAGATACGCAGTATTTT.

This clonotype was recorded a few times. The gene calls are TRBV25-1 and TRBJ2-1; tentatively, D is TRBD2 (5 bases). The germline gives CDR1 MGHDK, CDR2 SYGVNS. The CDR3 totals 15 residues. Between the trimmed V and J ends, which lost 3 bases and 6 bases, there was a span of 15 bases. The CDR3 DNA reads as TGTGCCAGCAGTGAGTCTTCCGGGGTGGGCAATGAGCAGTTCTTC. Translating it yields CASSESSGVGNEQFF.

The chain employs TRBV7-2 and TRBJ2-5; D is possibly TRBD1 (5 bases). The CDR3 runs 17 residues. Trimming removed 3 bases from V and 2 bases from J, with 19 bases in between. Germline V gene lookup returns CDR1 SGHTA and CDR2 FQGNSA. Here the CDR3 DNA reads TGTGCCAGCAGCTTTGAAACGGCAGGGATGATTCAAGAGACCCAGTACTTC. It is translated as CASSFETAGMIQETQYF.

This clonotype was found many times. The V gene is TRBV29-1, the J gene TRBJ1-4; D unclear. Germline values: CDR1 SQVTM, CDR2 ANQGSEA. The CDR3 contains 15 residues. The V gene lost 6 bases and the J gene lost 2 bases, with 16 bases spanning the gap. CDR3 nucleotide sequence: TGCAGCGTCGCGGGCCTAGATCCCACTAATGAAAAACTGTTTTTT. This translates into CSVAGLDPTNEKLFF.

In the case of this clonotype: A much larger clone lies a single base off, so this may be a read error. No conserved phenylalanine or tryptophan is present at the end of the CDR3, so a read error is the likely explanation. V gene TRBV10-3 combines with J gene TRBJ2-1, with a tentative D call TRBD1 (6 bases). V was trimmed by 7 bases and J by 6 bases, leaving 16 bases between them. The CDR3 runs 14 residues. Germline assignment: CDR1 ENHRY and CDR2 SYGVKD. CDR3 sequence: CAITVDQGINEQFY. In DNA, the CDR3 is TGTGCCATCACCGTCGACCAGGGGATCAATGAGCAGTTCTAC.

J is TRBJ2-1 and V is TRBV20-1, with 11 bases aligning to TRBD1. The CDR3 contains 14 residues. Losses at the gene ends were 1 base for V and 7 bases for J; bases not matched to a gene: 3. Per the germline V gene, CDR1 is DFQATT and CDR2 is SNEGSKA (reference sequence). CDR3 amino acids: CSARVGTGGNEQFF. For the CDR3, the DNA is TGCAGTGCTAGAGTGGGGACAGGGGGGAATGAGCAGTTCTTC.

This clonotype has only a few counts. The rearrangement joins TRBV21-1 to TRBJ2-1; the DNA was not used to check the table's D call, TRBD1. TRBV21-1 corresponds to a pseudogene. The CDR3 runs 14 residues. The CDR3 nucleotides are TGTGCCAGCAGCAAGGGGGCCGACTACAATGAGCAGTTCTTC. Protein: CASSKGADYNEQFF.

This clonotype was detected many times. This chain joins TRBV12-3 or TRBV12-4 and TRBJ2-7; 13 bases are shared with TRBD2. The CDR3 covers 16 residues. V lost 5 bases, J lost 5 bases, and 9 bases stayed unmatched. This chain's CDR3 is CASSLLAGGPKNEQYV. The DNA for the CDR3 is TGTGCCAGCAGTCTACTAGCGGGAGGGCCTAAGAACGAGCAGTACGTC.

Ten or more counts support this clonotype. The gene calls are TRBV5-1 and TRBJ1-2; D gene ambiguous. From germline, CDR1 is SGHRS and CDR2 YFSETQ. The CDR3 consists of 14 residues. Trimming took off 0 bases at V and 4 bases at J, with 10 bases between the two ends. CDR3 loop: CASSLAPGSYGYTF. CDR3 DNA: TGCGCCAGCAGCTTGGCGCCAGGCAGCTATGGCTACACCTTC.

This clonotype was seen more than once but under ten times. The V gene is TRBV5-1, the J gene TRBJ2-1, with D uncertain. The germline CDR1 and CDR2 sequences are SGHRS and YFSETQ. The V end was cut by 4 bases, the J end by 10 bases, with 9 bases between. This CDR3 has 11 amino acids. CDR3 nucleotide sequence: TGCGCCAGCAGCCCGGGTCGGGAGCAGTTCTTC. Protein sequence: CASSPGREQFF.

The V and J genes are TRBV19 and TRBJ2-7; 7 positions agree with TRBD2. Germline V gene lookup returns CDR1 LNHDA and CDR2 SQIVND (reference sequence). There are 15 residues in the CDR3. V shed 5 bases and J 0 bases; nucleotides not matched to a gene: 7. This chain's CDR3 is CASSVQTGGSYEQYF. CDR3 sequence (DNA): TGTGCCAGTAGTGTCCAAACGGGGGGCTCCTACGAGCAGTACTTC.

This clonotype has more than one count but fewer than ten. The chain employs TRBV4-1 and TRBJ2-1; the match to TRBD1 covers 9 bases. V dropped 2 bases and J dropped 4; count of bases not matched to a gene: 3. This CDR3 is 15 amino acids long. Germline lookup yields CDR1 MGHRA and CDR2 YSYEKL. The CDR3 nucleotides read TGCGCCAGCAGCCAATACAGGGGGCCTTACAATGAGCAGTTCTTC. This translates into CASSQYRGPYNEQFF.

Points on this clonotype: At one end the junction does not follow the germline gene, possibly because of a read error. This chain joins TRBV5-1 and TRBJ2-6, with D tentatively TRBD1 or TRBD2 (5 bases each). Per the germline V gene, CDR1 is SGHRS and CDR2 is YFSETQ. This CDR3 has 19 residues. The CDR3 DNA reads TGCGCCAGCAGCTTGGTCGGGCTAGCATCACACTCTGGGGCCAACGGCCTGACTTTC. Amino acid sequence: CASSLVGLASHSGANGLTF. Full variable domain (outside the CDR3, taken from reference TRBV5-1 and TRBJ2-6): KAGVTQTPRYLIKTRGQQVTLSCSPISGHRSVSWYQQTPGQGLQFLFEYFSETQRNKGNFPGRFSGRQFSNSRSEMNVSTLELGDSALYLCASSLVGLASHSGANGLTFGAGSRLTVL.

The table lists this clonotype with a few counts. The gene calls are TRBV12-3 or TRBV12-4 and TRBJ2-3; D is unresolved. The CDR3 is 13 amino acids. Trimming stripped 6 bases from V and 8 bases from J, with 15 bases between. The CDR3 loop reads CASSPILGPTQYF. The CDR3 region has the DNA TGTGCCAGCAGCCCCATATTAGGACCTACGCAGTATTTT.

The table lists this clonotype with a few counts. The chain carries TRBV20-1 and TRBJ2-7, with D hard to call. Germline V gives CDR1 DFQATT, CDR2 SNEGSKA (reference sequence). The CDR3 extends over 14 amino acids. Trimming took 4 bases from V and 0 from J, leaving 13 bases between them. CDR3 DNA sequence: TGCAGTGCTATCCGGGCCCCGAGCTCCTACGAGCAGTACTTC. Its protein product is CSAIRAPSSYEQYF.

This clonotype showed up many times. The V call is TRBV15, the J call TRBJ2-6, with unresolved D. The germline V gene encodes CDR1 LNHNV and CDR2 YYDKDF (reference sequence). This CDR3 contains 16 residues. V gave up 0 bases and J gave up 0 bases, with 6 bases separating them. The CDR3 spells CATSRDRSSGANVLTF. The CDR3 DNA is TGTGCCACCAGCAGAGATCGCAGCTCTGGGGCCAACGTCCTGACTTTC.

In its sample, this clonotype was seen a few times. The rearrangement joins TRBV7-2 to TRBJ2-7; a possible D gene is TRBD2 (7 bases). The length of the CDR3 is 15 residues. The germline V gene has CDR1 SGHTA and CDR2 FQGNSA. The ends were cut back, 5 bases at V and 4 bases at J, with 18 bases in the middle. The CDR3 DNA is TGTGCCAGCAGCCTACGGAGGGGGAGGGAATACGAGCAGTACGTC. The encoded protein is CASSLRRGREYEQYV.

This clonotype was seen at least ten times. The DNA for the CDR3 is TGCGCCAGCAGCTCCTTAGCGGGAGAGAACACCGGGGAGCTGTTTTTT. The encoded protein is CASSSLAGENTGELFF. The chain is built from TRBV5-1 and TRBJ2-2, with TRBD2 matching 9 bases. V shed 3 bases, J shed 1 base, and the junction held 4 bases outside the gene matches. The CDR3 has 16 amino acids. The V gene's germline CDR1 is SGHRS and CDR2 YFSETQ.

The rearrangement uses TRBV12-3 or TRBV12-4 and TRBJ2-5; no clear D gene. The CDR3 extends over 14 amino acids. V was pared by 0 bases and J by 1 base, with 6 bases between. The CDR3 region is CASSLAVGQETQYF. The CDR3 region has the DNA TGTGCCAGCAGTTTAGCGGTCGGCCAAGAGACCCAGTACTTC.